These 23 T cell receptor beta chains were all obtained from the same sample, sequenced in a study of blood T cells in healthy people across ages. Sample-barcoded 5' priming and a J-beta primer mix drove a second PCR of roughly 6 to 12 cycles. TCRdb reanalysed the 5' RACE reads using MiXCR and keeps one entry per CDR3 protein. The table lists around 1.5 million distinct CDR3 sequences, approximately 59% of them singletons. The sample consisted of blood. Receptors originate from a man aged 18 to 29 in good health.

The J gene is TRBJ2-1, the V gene TRBV10-3; 12 bases align to TRBD2. The CDR3 runs to 13 residues. The ends lost 10 bases at V and 7 bases at J; junction bases unmatched: 5. Germline V gene sequence: CDR1 ENHRY, CDR2 SYGVKD. CDR3 in amino acids: CASTSGGMNEQFF. The CDR3 DNA is TGTGCCAGCACTAGCGGGGGGATGAATGAGCAGTTCTTC.

This clonotype occurred a few times. CDR3 DNA sequence: TGCGCCAGCAACCCGGGACAAAGACTAAAAGATACGCAGTATTTT. Protein: CASNPGQRLKDTQYF. This sequence joins TRBV5-1 and TRBJ2-3, with D perhaps matching TRBD1 (6 bases). The V gene lost 6 bases and the J gene lost 5 bases, with 19 bases spanning the gap. The V gene's germline CDR1 is SGHRS and CDR2 YFSETQ. This CDR3 has 15 residues.

The V gene is TRBV5-1, the J gene TRBJ2-1; D perhaps matches TRBD2 (6 bases). The CDR3 has 15 residues. Trimming shortened V by 0 bases and J by 8 bases, and 15 bases separated the two germline ends. CDR1 is SGHRS, CDR2 YFSETQ, per germline. The CDR3 DNA reads TGCGCCAGCAGCTTGGGGGACTTGGGGATGGATGAGCAGTTCTTC. Amino acids: CASSLGDLGMDEQFF.

This chain joins TRBV5-6 and TRBJ1-2; no reliable D call. Trimming shortened V by 2 bases and J by 1 base, and 9 bases separated the two germline ends. Germline-derived CDR1 and CDR2 are SGHDT and YYEEEE. The CDR3 runs 14 residues. The CDR3 DNA follows: TGTGCCAGCAGCTTTCCCGAACGTAACTATGGCTACACCTTC. It codes for CASSFPERNYGYTF.

This clonotype came up a few times. The rearrangement uses TRBV4-1 and TRBJ2-1; perhaps TRBD2 as D (6 bases). V was clipped by 5 bases and J by 3 bases, with 14 bases between them. The CDR3 runs 15 residues. Looked up from germline, CDR1 is MGHRA and CDR2 is YSYEKL. As DNA, the CDR3 is TGCGCCAGCAGCGACCGGGACTGGTACTACAATGAGCAGTTCTTC. Its protein product is CASSDRDWYYNEQFF.

The chain has TRBV6-5 and TRBJ1-1; D is undetermined. V shed 8 bases and J shed 5 bases, with 15 bases lying between them. This CDR3 contains 13 residues. CDR1 MNHEY and CDR2 SVGAGI come from the germline V gene. The CDR3 region has the DNA TGTGCCAGCGTGGGGAGAACGGAAACTGAAGCTTTCTTT. This codes for CASVGRTETEAFF.

The chain recombines TRBV6-2 or TRBV6-3 with TRBJ2-7, with 7 bases identical to TRBD1. The V and J ends lost 4 bases and 6 bases, in that order; junction bases with no gene match: 12. The CDR3 has 15 residues. The germline gives CDR1 MNHEY, CDR2 SVGEGT. DNA for the CDR3: TGTGCCAGCAGTTCAAGCCAAAGACAGGGAACCGAGCAGTACTTC. It translates to CASSSSQRQGTEQYF.

As for this clonotype: The junction and the germline gene differ at one end; a read error may be behind it. J is TRBJ2-7 and V is TRBV6-1; D could derive from TRBD1 or TRBD2 (6 bases each). Germline V gives CDR1 MNHNS, CDR2 SASEGT. There are 14 residues in the CDR3. CDR3 protein: CASREGGISYEQYF. DNA for the CDR3: TGTGCCAGCAGGGAAGGGGGGATCTCCTACGAGCAGTACTTC.

The chain recombines TRBV14 with TRBJ2-4; D gene unclear. Per the germline V gene, CDR1 is SGHDN and CDR2 is FVKESK. The CDR3 totals 16 residues. Trimming removed 0 bases at V and 0 bases at J, with 9 bases between. CDR3 DNA sequence: TGTGCCAGCAGCCAAGATTCGACGAGAGCCAAAAACATTCAGTACTTC. Its translation: CASSQDSTRAKNIQYF. Based on the CDR3 plus reference TRBV14 and TRBJ2-4, the full variable domain is EAGVTQFPSHSVIEKGQTVTLRCDPISGHDNLYWYRRVMGKEIKFLLHFVKESKQDESGMPNNRFLAERTGGTYSTLKVQPAELEDSGVYFCASSQDSTRAKNIQYFGAGTRLSVL.

The chain links TRBV12-3 or TRBV12-4 to TRBJ2-5; 8 bases match TRBD2. V dropped 6 bases and J dropped 3; count of bases not matched to a gene: 9. This CDR3 contains 15 residues. The CDR3 sequence is CASRRTSLVEETQYF. Written as DNA, the CDR3 is TGTGCCAGCAGGCGGACTAGCCTTGTGGAAGAGACCCAGTACTTC.

The V gene is TRBV6-6, the J gene TRBJ1-2; 7 positions agree with TRBD1. The V and J ends lost 5 bases and 2 bases, in that order; junction bases with no gene match: 5. CDR3 length: 14 residues. Germline V lookup: CDR1 MNHNY, CDR2 SVGAGI (reference sequence). CDR3 DNA sequence: TGTGCCAGCAGTATACCGGGACAGAACTATGGCTACACCTTC. Translation gives CASSIPGQNYGYTF.

V and J are TRBV20-1 and TRBJ2-5; no reliable D call. V lost 8 bases to trimming and J lost 3 bases, with 10 bases between them. This CDR3 comprises 11 residues. The germline CDR1 and CDR2 sequences are DFQATT and SNEGSKA (reference sequence). The CDR3 here is CSLAPEETQYF. The CDR3, as DNA: TGCAGTCTGGCGCCTGAAGAGACCCAGTACTTC.

The chain is built from TRBV12-3 or TRBV12-4 and TRBJ1-4; 8 bases are a match to TRBD1. Losses at the gene ends were 5 bases for V and 8 bases for J; bases not matched to a gene: 7. The length of the CDR3 is 14 residues. The CDR3 bases are TGTGCCAGCAGTGGAAGGACAGGGCCCGAAAAACTGTTTTTT. Encoded protein: CASSGRTGPEKLFF.

The chain carries TRBV11-2 and TRBJ2-5; the D is unclear. Germline V CDR1 and CDR2: SGHAT, FQNNGV. The CDR3 spans 15 residues. Trimming removed 2 bases from V and 1 base from J, with 11 bases in between. The CDR3 here is CASSLTAATQETQYF. The DNA of the CDR3 is TGTGCCAGCAGCTTAACGGCTGCTACCCAAGAGACCCAGTACTTC.

The gene calls are TRBV3-1 and TRBJ2-7; maybe TRBD2 (6 bases). The DNA end is more similar to TRBJ2-5, so the J call may be wrong. The CDR3 runs 17 residues. The germline V gene encodes CDR1 LGHDT and CDR2 YNNKEL (reference sequence). In DNA, the CDR3 is TGTGCCAGCAGCCAAGCTTCCGGTGGAGGGCCAGGGGAGACCCAGTACTTC. It translates to CASSQASGGGPGETQYF.

The chain is built from TRBV29-1 and TRBJ1-1, with TRBD1 matching over 8 bases. Trimming cost V 0 bases and J 7 bases; bases outside gene matches: 10. The CDR3 runs to 15 residues. The germline V gene encodes CDR1 SQVTM and CDR2 ANQGSEA. This CDR3 reads CSVEDLGQGRGEAFF. CDR3 in DNA: TGCAGCGTTGAAGATCTCGGACAGGGAAGGGGTGAAGCTTTCTTT.

The J gene is TRBJ2-3, the V gene TRBV30, with a possible D match to TRBD2 (5 bases). V lost 1 base and J lost 1, with 9 bases in between. Germline V gene sequence: CDR1 GTSNPN, CDR2 SVGIG (reference sequence). The CDR3 runs 14 residues. For the CDR3, the DNA is TGTGCCTGGAGTGAGGGAGCGGGCACAGATACGCAGTATTTT. Its protein is CAWSEGAGTDTQYF.

V usage is TRBV7-2 and J usage is TRBJ2-3; D is unclear. The CDR3 is 17 amino acids. Deletions cut 5 bases from V and 3 bases from J, with 21 bases between. Germline V gene data show CDR1 as SGHTA and CDR2 as FQGNSA. DNA for the CDR3: TGTGCCAGCAGCCCCCCAACAGACGTAGATAGTACAGATACGCAGTATTTT. Protein sequence: CASSPPTDVDSTDTQYF.

The rearrangement joins TRBV28 to TRBJ2-1; 13 bases match TRBD2. The CDR3 totals 18 residues. J lost 0 bases, V lost 5 bases, and 7 bases had no gene match. Germline V CDR1 and CDR2: MDHEN, SYDVKM. CDR3: CASSAGTSGTNSYNEQFF. The CDR3 DNA sequence: TGTGCCAGCAGTGCCGGGACTAGCGGGACTAACTCCTACAATGAGCAGTTCTTC.

The rearrangement links TRBV3-1 to TRBJ2-5, with D tentatively TRBD2 (6 bases). CDR1 and CDR2 (germline): LGHDT, YNNKEL (reference sequence). V gave up 6 bases and J gave up 11 bases, with 19 bases separating them. This CDR3 spans 13 amino acids. The DNA of the CDR3 is TGTGCCAGCAGAAATGGGGGGAACAATGAGCAGTACTTC. Amino acids: CASRNGGNNEQYF.

The chain is built from TRBV4-1 and TRBJ2-5; D is undetermined. The V gene's germline CDR1 is MGHRA and CDR2 YSYEKL. V lost 4 bases and J lost 2, with 17 bases in between. The CDR3 spans 16 residues. The CDR3 sequence: CASSRLPQNFQETQYF. CDR3 coding DNA: TGCGCCAGCAGCCGCCTTCCCCAGAATTTTCAAGAGACCCAGTACTTC.

This rearrangement joins TRBV10-3 to TRBJ1-2; possible D gene TRBD1, 5 bases. CDR1 ENHRY and CDR2 SYGVKD come from the germline V gene. Trimming removed 11 bases at V and 10 bases at J, with 20 bases between. The CDR3 is 12 amino acids. The CDR3 reads CASRGTALVYTF. As DNA, the CDR3 is TGTGCCTCCAGAGGGACCGCCCTAGTCTACACCTTC.

This chain uses TRBV3-1 with TRBJ2-1; TRBD2 is a possible D gene (5 bases). The germline gives CDR1 LGHDT, CDR2 YNNKEL (reference sequence). Trimming shortened V by 1 base and J by 2 bases, and 12 bases separated the two germline ends. The CDR3 consists of 16 residues. In nucleotides, the CDR3 is TGTGCCAGCAGCCAAGTCGGAGGACCCCCCTACAATGAGCAGTTCTTC. Protein product: CASSQVGGPPYNEQFF.